This T cell receptor beta chain derives from a study of post-analysis software for immune sequencing data. The CDR3 is 16 residues long. The V gene end was trimmed by 4 bases and the J gene end by 6 bases; junction bases not matched to a gene: 12. Findings of the study overall: Patients used a handful of TRBV segments, including TRBV5-6, TRBV5-1 and TRBV20-1, more often than controls.

Concerning this clonotype: Its matching antigen is unknown.

Unique-molecular-identifier-tagged TCR beta cDNA libraries were used. TCRdb re-derived calls from the PCR reads in MiXCR, one entry per CDR3 protein. In the table there are 350,000 to 450,000 distinct CDR3 sequences, roughly 38% of which are singletons. Sequenced material: blood. This receptor was taken from a girl aged 2 to 9 with multiple sclerosis. The chain employs TRBV12-3 or TRBV12-4 and TRBJ1-1; 9 nucleotides line up with TRBD1. The CDR3 coding sequence is TGTGCCAGCAGTTCGGGACAGGGAAGAACCGGCGCTGAAGCTTTCTTT. Its protein product is CASSSGQGRTGAEAFF.